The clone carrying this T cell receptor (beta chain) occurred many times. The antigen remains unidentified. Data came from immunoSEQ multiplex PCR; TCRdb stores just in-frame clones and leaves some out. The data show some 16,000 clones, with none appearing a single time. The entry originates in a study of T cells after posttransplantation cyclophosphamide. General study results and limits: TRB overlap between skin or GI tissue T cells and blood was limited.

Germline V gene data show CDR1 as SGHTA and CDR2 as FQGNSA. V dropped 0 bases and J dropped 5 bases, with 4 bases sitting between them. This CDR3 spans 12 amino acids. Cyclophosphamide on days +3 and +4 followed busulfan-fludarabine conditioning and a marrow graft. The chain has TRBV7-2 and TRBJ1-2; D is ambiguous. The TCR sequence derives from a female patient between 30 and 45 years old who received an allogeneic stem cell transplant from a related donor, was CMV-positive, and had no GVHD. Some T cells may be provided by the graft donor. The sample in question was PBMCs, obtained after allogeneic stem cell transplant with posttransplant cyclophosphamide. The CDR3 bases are TGTGCCAGCAGCTTAGCCGTTTATGGCTACACCTTC. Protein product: CASSLAVYGYTF. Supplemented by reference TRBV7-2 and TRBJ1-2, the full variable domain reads GAGVSQSPSNKVTEKGKDVELRCDPISGHTALYWYRQSLGQGLEFLIYFQGNSAPDKSGLPSDRFSAERTGGSVSTLTIQRTQQEDSAVYLCASSLAVYGYTFGSGTRLTVV.